These T cell receptor beta chains were read from a single sample in a study of blood T cell repertoires in COVID-19. TCRdb's copy holds only in-frame clones and misses some; the assay was immunoSEQ multiplex PCR. The sample shows roughly 150,000 clones, approximately 80% of them seen only once. Sequencing was performed on peripheral blood. The receptors here all came from a woman aged 45-59 years with acute or convalescent COVID-19. The conserved cysteine and the conserved F or W are not part of the CDR3 here. Fields, in order: V gene, J gene, CDR3 length, CDR3 protein.

TRBV7-2	TRBJ1-4	13	ASSRQGAANEKLF
TRBV7-8	TRBJ2-1	10	ASRGFVNEQF
TRBV5-1	TRBJ1-6	13	ASSLVGGGATPLH
TRBV29-1	TRBJ1-2	12	SVATTPSGYGYT
TRBV20-1	TRBJ2-3	13	SASLRDPRADTQY
TRBV5-1	TRBJ1-5	11	ASSLTPDQPQH
TRBV7-2	TRBJ1-2	13	ASSSLSTEIHGYT
TRBV7-3	TRBJ1-1	13	ASSPYTGPNTEAF
TRBV7-2	TRBJ1-3	12	ASSVFKRLDTIY
TRBV28	TRBJ1-2	16	ASSLSTQGGFRRGGYT
TRBV7-2	TRBJ1-6	13	ASSLQAPTVSPLH
TRBV5-8	TRBJ2-4	13	ASSRPGEVKNIQY
TRBV21-1	TRBJ2-7	13	ASSNRTGGSYEQY
TRBV5-1	TRBJ2-7	13	ASMEGGVPFYEQY
TRBV5-1	TRBJ1-2	11	ASSLVGQGSYT
TRBV25-1	TRBJ1-1	13	ASSEPTGPNTEAF
TRBV7-2	TRBJ2-7	11	ASRPGFSYEQY
TRBV28	TRBJ1-6	12	ASSLPRSNSPLH
TRBV7-2	TRBJ2-1	11	ASSLVSGGIPF
TRBV3-1/TRBV3-2	TRBJ1-3	14	ASSHAGQLSGNTIY
TRBV7-2	TRBJ1-2	13	ASSQLGYRLYGYT
TRBV7-9	TRBJ1-5	14	ASSFSDRVSNQPQH
TRBV6-5	TRBJ1-2	13	ASSYSTQGAYGYT
TRBV7-9	TRBJ1-3	14	ASSLIFDWAGNTIY
TRBV3-1/TRBV3-2	TRBJ2-4	15	ASSQEGGGRAKNIQY
TRBV11-3	TRBJ2-2	14	ASSSGSAANTGELF
TRBV29-1	TRBJ2-3	12	SVARGISTDTQY
TRBV29-1	TRBJ1-4	12	SARTGQGREKLF
TRBV18	TRBJ1-3	11	ASSTGNGNTIY
TRBV7-6	TRBJ2-2	16	ASSPGLGFVRSTGELF
TRBV9	TRBJ2-6	16	ASSTPGRGGTGANVLT
TRBV5-6	TRBJ1-3	14	ASSMAQGAFGNTIY
TRBV4-1	TRBJ1-4	14	ASSPGTGGAFEKLF